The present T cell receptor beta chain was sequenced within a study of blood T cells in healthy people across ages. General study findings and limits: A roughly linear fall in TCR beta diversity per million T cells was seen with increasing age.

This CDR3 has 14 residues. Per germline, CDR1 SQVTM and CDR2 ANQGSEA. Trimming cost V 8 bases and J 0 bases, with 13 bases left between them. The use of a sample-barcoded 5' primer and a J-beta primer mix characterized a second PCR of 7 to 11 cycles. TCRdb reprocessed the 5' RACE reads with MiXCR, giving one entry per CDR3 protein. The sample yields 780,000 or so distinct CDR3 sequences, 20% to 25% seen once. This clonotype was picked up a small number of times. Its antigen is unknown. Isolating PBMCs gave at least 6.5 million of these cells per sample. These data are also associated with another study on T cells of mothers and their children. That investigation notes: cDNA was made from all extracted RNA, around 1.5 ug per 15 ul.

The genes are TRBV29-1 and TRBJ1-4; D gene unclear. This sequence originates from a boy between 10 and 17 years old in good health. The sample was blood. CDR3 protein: CSFRTGATNEKLFF. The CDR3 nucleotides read TGCAGCTTCCGGACCGGAGCAACTAATGAAAAACTGTTTTTT.